This section outlines one T cell receptor (beta chain) sequence together with its context. Its antigen remains unknown. The CDR3 covers 12 residues. Trimming cost V 5 bases and J 2 bases, with 6 bases left between them. CDR1 MDHEN and CDR2 SYDVKM come from the germline V gene. This specimen comes from a study of cytomegalovirus exposure and HLA in healthy donors. About the study: Later analysis reported that the roughly 130 validation repertoires shared the platform of the approximately 620 first-cohort repertoires.

Repertoires were generated with immunoSEQ multiplex PCR, while TCRdb's copy carries only in-frame clones and drops some. The top ten clones hold 6.5% to 9.5% of a sample with about 49,000 clones, about 94% of them seen once. Study results and limitations: In vitro assays verified that a few CMV-associated chains recognized CMV antigens specifically. Overall, around 160 TCR beta chains were annotated as cytomegalovirus-associated.

This clonotype was sampled from a woman between 18 and 30 years old in good health and CMV-seropositive. The V and J genes are TRBV28 and TRBJ1-1; D gene unclear. Input material: PBMCs. The CDR3 protein is CASSLRNTEAFF. CDR3 DNA sequence: TGTGCCAGCAGTCTACGAAACACTGAAGCTTTCTTT.